These T cell receptor beta chains were read from a single sample in a study of cytotoxic CD8 clonotypes in ibrutinib-treated CLL. The table came from immunoSEQ multiplex PCR; TCRdb's copy has only in-frame clones and leaves some out. The sample consists of some 200,000 clones, around 75% of them appearing once. The sequencing used PBMCs, collected after 12 months of ibrutinib treatment. The receptors shown here come from a human donor with chronic lymphocytic leukemia. The CDR3 runs from the conserved cysteine through the conserved F or W. Each record gives: D gene, V gene, J gene, clone size, CDR3 DNA, CDR3 protein. D genes are given only for firm matches. Part of the rows lack a size; the others show once, few, many or a class for expanded clones.

>NA|TRBV6-5|TRBJ2-7|NA
TGTGCCAGCACCGACGTTGGGATCTCCTACGAGCAGTACTTC
CASTDVGISYEQYF
>NA|TRBV5-1|TRBJ2-2|NA
TGCGCCAGCAGCTTGGTCCCACAGGGGAACACCGGGGAGCTGTTTTTT
CASSLVPQGNTGELFF
>NA|TRBV13|TRBJ1-2|NA
TGTGCCAGCAGCCTTCAACCAGGGGTTAGCTATGGCTACACCTTC
CASSLQPGVSYGYTF
>TRBD1|TRBV9|TRBJ2-7|NA
TGTGCCAGCGCCAGGGGGTGGGGCGGGCAGTCCTACGAGCAGTACTTC
CASARGWGGQSYEQYF
>NA|TRBV23-1|TRBJ1-5|once
TGCGCCAGCAGTCAATTTCGGGGAAGGGGCAATCAGCCCCAGCATTTT
CASSQFRGRGNQPQHF
>TRBD1|TRBV19|TRBJ1-2|NA
TGTGCCAGTAGTGGTGAGAGGGACAGGGGCCTGATGATGGATGGCTACACCTTC
CASSGERDRGLMMDGYTF
>NA|TRBV2|TRBJ1-6|few
TGTGCCAGCAGTTCGACAGGTCTCGGGAATTCACCCCTCCACTTT
CASSSTGLGNSPLHF
>NA|TRBV5-5|TRBJ2-7|NA
TGCGCCAGCAGCCAAGATAGGTCACTTACTTTAACCTACGAGCAGTACTTC
CASSQDRSLTLTYEQYF
>NA|TRBV7-9|TRBJ2-1|NA
TGTGCCAGCAGTCAACTAGACCTAGGACGCAATGAGCAGTTCTTC
CASSQLDLGRNEQFF
>TRBD1|TRBV5-3|TRBJ1-2|NA
TGTGCCAGAAGCCGCCGGGACAGAGGACCCTATGGCTACACCTTC
CARSRRDRGPYGYTF
>TRBD2|TRBV18|TRBJ2-7|NA
TGTGCCAGCTCACCGGGACTAGCGGGAGGCCACGAGCAGTACTTC
CASSPGLAGGHEQYF
>TRBD1|TRBV4-1|TRBJ2-1|NA
TGCGCCAGCAGCCAAAGAATGACCCGGACAGGGGCTAATGAGCAGTTCTTC
CASSQRMTRTGANEQFF
>TRBD1|TRBV9|TRBJ1-4|NA
TGTGCCAGCAGCCCTAGGGGACAGCTTAATGAAAAACTGTTTTTT
CASSPRGQLNEKLFF
>NA|TRBV15|TRBJ2-7|NA
TGTGCCACCAGCAGGGACCAGTACGAGCAGTACTTC
CATSRDQYEQYF
>TRBD1|TRBV30|TRBJ2-6|NA
TGTGCCTGGAGTCCACCAGGCCCGGGACAGGGTCGTGTCCTGACTTTC
CAWSPPGPGQGRVLTF
>NA|TRBV5-5|TRBJ1-1|NA
TGTGCCAGCAGCCAAGTCGTTACGGGAACTGAAGCTTTCTTT
CASSQVVTGTEAFF
>TRBD2|TRBV6-5|TRBJ2-3|NA
TGTGCCACAAGGAGGCGGGAGGGAGGGGATACGCAGTATTTT
CATRRREGGDTQYF
>NA|TRBV4-3|TRBJ2-7|NA
TGCGCCAGCAGCCTTAATCTCAGATCCTACGAGCAGTACTTC
CASSLNLRSYEQYF
>NA|TRBV10-1|TRBJ1-5|NA
TGCGCCAGCAGGGGAAGATATTCTAGCAATCAGCCCCAGCATTTT
CASRGRYSSNQPQHF
>TRBD1|TRBV18|TRBJ1-4|NA
TGTGCCAGCTCCACCGGGACAGGTGAAAAACTGTTTTTT
CASSTGTGEKLFF
>NA|TRBV19|TRBJ1-5|NA
TGTGCCAGTAGTATATTCGCGGATAGCAATCAGCCCCAGCATTTT
CASSIFADSNQPQHF
>NA|TRBV29-1|TRBJ1-2|NA
TGCAGCGTTGTAGTCGACAGCATAACCTATGGCTACACCTTC
CSVVVDSITYGYTF
>NA|TRBV6-6|TRBJ1-3|NA
TGTGCCAGCAGCCCACGGACAGCGAGCTCTGGAAACACCATATATTTT
CASSPRTASSGNTIYF
>NA|TRBV28|TRBJ2-7|few
TGTGCCAGCGGAAATCCCTACGAGCAGTACTTC
CASGNPYEQYF
>NA|TRBV6-5|TRBJ1-5|NA
TGTGCCAGCAGTTACAAGTTAGATAATCAGCCCCAGCATTTT
CASSYKLDNQPQHF
>NA|TRBV7-2|TRBJ2-1|few
TGTGCCAGCAGCTTAGACAGGGACAATGAGCAGTTCTTC
CASSLDRDNEQFF
>NA|TRBV4-2|TRBJ1-4|NA
TGTGCCAGCAGCCAAGATCCCCGTTCGGACAGAGCAACTAATGAAAAACTGTTTTTT
CASSQDPRSDRATNEKLFF
>TRBD1|TRBV29-1|TRBJ1-1|NA
TGCAGCGCAACTGCCTCAGGGGGGCGGACTGAAGCTTTCTTT
CSATASGGRTEAFF
>NA|TRBV7-9|TRBJ1-4|NA
TGTGCCAGCAGCTTGGGGGGTAATGAAAAACTGTTTTTT
CASSLGGNEKLFF
>NA|TRBV6-5|TRBJ1-1|few
TGTGCCAGCAGTTACTCTTCGAACACTGAAGCTTTCTTT
CASSYSSNTEAFF
>NA|TRBV9|TRBJ2-7|NA
TGTGCCAGCAGCGCCCCAGGGGGAGGCGGGTACGAGCAGTACTTC
CASSAPGGGGYEQYF
>TRBD1|TRBV29-1|TRBJ1-4|NA
TGCAGCGTTGAAGACCGTCGACAGGGAAGGGCGACTAATGAAAAACTGTTTTTT
CSVEDRRQGRATNEKLFF
>TRBD2|TRBV4-2|TRBJ2-4|NA
TGTGCCAGCAGTAGGGGACTAGCGGGAATGCTAGCCAAAAACATTCAGTACTTC
CASSRGLAGMLAKNIQYF
>NA|TRBV9|TRBJ2-7|NA
TGTGCCAGCAGCGTGACCGATACCAACTACGAGCAGTACTTC
CASSVTDTNYEQYF
>TRBD2|TRBV19|TRBJ2-1|NA
TGTGCCAGTAAGTTTCGGACTAGCGGGAGTGTCGATCATGAGCAGTTCTTC
CASKFRTSGSVDHEQFF
>TRBD1|TRBV5-1|TRBJ1-4|NA
TGCGCCAGCAGCCCGAGGCAGGGGGCGGCTAATGAAAAACTGTTTTTT
CASSPRQGAANEKLFF
>TRBD1|TRBV28|TRBJ1-2|NA
TGTGCCAGCAGTTTATTCAGGGGGCAGGGGAACTATGGCTACACCTTC
CASSLFRGQGNYGYTF
>NA|TRBV5-4|TRBJ1-2|NA
TGTGCCAGCACCTCATCAGCCTATGGCTACACCTTC
CASTSSAYGYTF
>NA|TRBV15|TRBJ1-1|NA
TGTGCCACCAGCAGGGACGGTGAGGACACTGAAGCTTTCTTT
CATSRDGEDTEAFF
>NA|TRBV9|TRBJ1-1|NA
TGTGCCAGCAGCCCAGGGACCCGCGTCGGAGCTTTCTTT
CASSPGTRVGAFF
>NA|TRBV6-1|TRBJ1-4|NA
TGTGCCAGCAGTGCCAACAGGGTCCGGGAAAAACTGTTTTTT
CASSANRVREKLFF
>NA|TRBV18|TRBJ2-2|NA
TGTGCCAGCTCATCGAGGGGGACCGGGGAGCTGTTTTTT
CASSSRGTGELFF
>NA|TRBV20-1|TRBJ1-4|NA
TGCAGTGCTAGCCCTGGCCAAAAACTGTTTTTT
CSASPGQKLFF
>NA|TRBV19|TRBJ2-2|NA
TGTGCCAATCGTACCCCGGGACGGACGAACACCGGGGAGCTGTTTTTT
CANRTPGRTNTGELFF
>NA|TRBV6-5|TRBJ1-6|NA
TGTGCCAGCAGCACAGGGACGGATAATTCACCCCTCCACTTT
CASSTGTDNSPLHF
>TRBD1|TRBV19|TRBJ1-1|few
TGTGCCAGTAGTATTAGAATGGCAGGGGGACGAAACACTGAAGCTTTCTTT
CASSIRMAGGRNTEAFF
>NA|TRBV7-7|TRBJ2-1|NA
TGTGCTAGCAGCGTAGACCTAAAGAGGGACGAGCAGTTCTTC
CASSVDLKRDEQFF
>NA|TRBV9|TRBJ1-6|NA
TGTGCCAGCAGCGTAGCTACCTCTCGGAATTCACCCCTCCACTTT
CASSVATSRNSPLHF
>NA|TRBV6-5|TRBJ2-7|few
TGTGCCAGCAGTTACGGGAGTACGACATCTTTCGGCGAGCAGTACTTC
CASSYGSTTSFGEQYF
>TRBD1|TRBV4-2|TRBJ1-5|NA
TGTGCCAGCAGCCGCTGGACAGGAGCTAATCAGCCCCAGCATTTT
CASSRWTGANQPQHF
>NA|TRBV20-1|TRBJ1-2|few
TGCAGTGCTAGAGGCTTCTATGGCTACACCTTC
CSARGFYGYTF
>NA|TRBV7-9|TRBJ1-3|NA
TGTGCCAGGGGGGGAAACACCATATATTTT
CARGGNTIYF
>NA|TRBV4-1|TRBJ2-7|NA
TGCGCCAGCAGCCAAGATGGAGCGGACCTACGGGAGCAGTACTTC
CASSQDGADLREQYF
>TRBD1|TRBV11-1|TRBJ1-5|NA
TGTGCCAGCAGCCCCGACAGGGGAGGCCAGCCCCAGCATTTT
CASSPDRGGQPQHF
>NA|TRBV5-1|TRBJ2-7|NA
TGCGCCAGCAGCCAGGGACACCTAGACGAGCAGTACTTC
CASSQGHLDEQYF
>NA|TRBV28|TRBJ1-2|NA
TGTGCCAGCAGAACCGGGGCCAACTATGGCTACACCTTC
CASRTGANYGYTF
>NA|TRBV29-1|TRBJ2-1|NA
TGCAGCGTTGAACTGGGGAGCTCCTACAATGAGCAGTTCTTC
CSVELGSSYNEQFF
>TRBD1|TRBV30|TRBJ2-1|NA
TGTGCCTGGAGGGCCGGAGCAGGGGGCGATGAGCAGTTCTTC
CAWRAGAGGDEQFF
>TRBD1|TRBV2|TRBJ2-3|few
TGTGCCAGCAGACAGGGGGGTGGGACAGATACGCAGTATTTT
CASRQGGGTDTQYF
>NA|TRBV19|TRBJ2-2|NA
TGTGCCAGTAGTATACAAGGCTATGGGGAGCTGTTTTTT
CASSIQGYGELFF